This TCR beta chain is drawn from a study of T cells in Graves' hyperthyroidism and ophthalmopathy (dated by TCRdb to between 2017 and 2020). Looking at the study overall: Peripheral blood samples were taken at initial diagnosis, before any treatment was given. Prospective prediction of ophthalmopathy was tested in an independent validation cohort of 18 to 20 hyperthyroidism patients and 15 to 17 patients who later progressed to ophthalmopathy. After blood sampling, hyperthyroidism patients were treated with methimazole at a starting dose of 30 mg daily, and ophthalmopathy patients were treated with high-dose intravenous methylprednisolone. To identify TCR V-J signatures that set the groups apart, the researchers used a discovery cohort of about a hundred patients, made up of 40 to 45 with Graves' ophthalmopathy and 57 with stable Graves' hyperthyroidism. The paper reports TCR Vbeta CDR3 sequencing of approximately 140 peripheral blood samples: 43 ophthalmopathy, 70 to 85 hyperthyroidism and around 17 progressor patients. In addition, the study compared T-cell repertoires in thyroid tissue and in blood from five or six Graves' hyperthyroidism patients. The roughly 91 discovery patients were randomly divided into training and test sets at a 7:3 ratio.

The TCR beta CDR3 regions were amplified from RNA transcripts. The TCR CDR3 was subjected to a first round of RT-PCR using the HTBI primer set and the Qiagen OneStep RT-PCR kit. Libraries were constructed in a second round of multiplex PCR, after which size selection and purification were carried out. Libraries were sequenced paired-end with 100 bp reads on an Illumina HiSeq2000. On the authors' methods: Raw data were processed with SOAPnuke, discarding reads with adapters, uncalled bases, mean Phred below 15, or no exact constant-primer or identifier match. COPE v1.2.5 was used to merge high-quality paired reads, and clonotypes were defined as unique nucleotide sequences. MiTCR v1.1 was used to align the clonotypes against IMGT TRBV, TRBD and TRBJ reference segments. Only V-J combinations with frequency above 0.0001, covering 99% to 99.2% of repertoires, were analysed. The TCS score was defined as the ratio of F50 (clonal expansion) to E x V (chaos), calculated using BLOSUM62-based TCRdist between CDR3 peptides within each V-J. Welch's t-statistics and random forest reduced fewer than 550 V-J features to 13, which were used in a naive Bayes classifier (R e1071). TCRdb reanalyzed the raw reads on its own, using fastp at Q25 for trimming and MiXCR for clone calling, and kept in-frame beta chains. Rows matching on CDR3 protein sequence are summarized as one entry with the most common DNA and genes. These V and J calls derive from TCRdb rather than the authors' analysis. Within this sample are 300,000 to 500,000 distinct CDR3 sequences, with around an eighth of them counted one time only. Approximately 27% of the sample rests with the top ten.

Results the study describes overall, beyond this receptor: During validation, the model predicted progression to ophthalmopathy a median of about 6.5 months ahead of onset, with more than 55% sensitivity and roughly 72% specificity. Blood samples also contained most of the expanded thyroid clonotypes (frequency above 0.001), which suggests that blood repertoires may reflect thyroid immune responses. No statistical method was used to fix the sample size in advance, and group allocation was not hidden from the investigators. Ophthalmopathy was separated from stable hyperthyroidism by a 13 V-J signature model, with over 85% sensitivity and roughly 81% specificity obtained in cross-validation and 80%/75% obtained in testing.

In its sample, this clonotype was seen many times. Its antigen is currently not known. It has no much larger one-base neighbor in the sample; base qualities were not kept. The V end gives up 5 bases and the J end 12 bases, leaving 7 bases in the junction not matched to a gene. CDR1 SGHAT and CDR2 FQDESV were looked up in the germline V gene (reference sequence). Taken from cysteine to phenylalanine, the CDR3 has 13 residues. This entry keeps only the CDR3 DNA: 39 bases, framed from base 1. Ophthalmopathy patients had moderately to severely active disease, Clinical Activity Score of at least 3, NOSPECS grade of at least 4, and duration under 3 months. Patients with uncontrolled infections, other autoimmune diseases, pregnancy or lactation were excluded. Diagnoses were established on the basis of clinical symptoms, serum thyroxine and TRAb, thyroid ultrasound, and orbital computed tomography. PBMCs were separated from 8 to 10 ml of fresh peripheral blood using Ficoll-Paque density gradient centrifugation. Total RNA was extracted using Trizol reagent, and RNA quality was assessed on an Agilent 2100 Bioanalyzer.

The TCR originated in a man aged 50-60 years with Graves' ophthalmopathy. The specimen was blood. Recombination connected TRBV11-1 to TRBJ2-7; 13 bases in the junction line up with TRBD2. The CDR3 region: CASSQTSGRAAYF. The nucleotides read TGTGCCAGCAGCCAAACTAGCGGGAGGGCCGCGTACTTC.